The 25 T cell receptor beta chains below come from one sample, sequenced in a study of siplizumab effects on memory and regulatory T cells. Using immunoSEQ multiplex PCR, the repertoire was profiled, and TCRdb retains in-frame clones only, with some absent. This repertoire shows 20,000 to 30,000 clones, around 83% found once; its top ten account for 24%. The source material was memory CD4+ T cells sorted from blood. The receptor source for this set is a human donor in good health.

The rearrangement links TRBV29-1 to TRBJ2-1; 9 bases are a match to TRBD2. Germline CDR1 SQVTM, CDR2 ANQGSEA. With V trimmed by 1 base and J by 3 bases, 4 bases remained unmatched. The CDR3 is 15 residues long. The CDR3 sequence is CSVEGASGIYNEQFF. The DNA of the CDR3 is TGCAGCGTTGAAGGGGCTAGCGGGATCTACAATGAGCAGTTCTTC.

This chain joins TRBV18 and TRBJ2-6; D is possibly TRBD1 or TRBD2 (5 bases each). The V end was cut by 3 bases, the J end by 4 bases, with 19 bases between. The CDR3 has 18 residues. Germline V gene lookup returns CDR1 KGHSH and CDR2 LQKENI. The CDR3 loop is CASSPVQGAILGANVLTF. CDR3 bases: TGTGCCAGCTCACCCGTGCAGGGAGCAATTTTGGGGGCCAACGTCCTGACTTTC.

About this clone: The junction and the germline gene differ at one end; a read error may be behind it. The same CDR3 also results from other DNA sequences found in this sample. V gene TRBV18 combines with J gene TRBJ1-1; 8 nucleotides align to TRBD1. The CDR3 contains 14 residues. Germline V gene sequence: CDR1 KGHSH, CDR2 LQKENI. The CDR3 spells CASSLQGGFTEAFF. The DNA for the CDR3 is TGTGCCAGCTCATTACAGGGGGGATTCACTGAGGCTTTCTTT.

The rearrangement joins TRBV29-1 to TRBJ1-1, with unresolved D. Trimming pared 7 bases from V and 0 bases from J, leaving 18 bases between. Germline V CDR1 and CDR2: SQVTM, ANQGSEA. This CDR3 spans 15 amino acids. The CDR3 coding sequence is TGCAGCGCCTCTCCGAGGGAGCGGGTGAACACTGAAGCTTTCTTT. Translated: CSASPRERVNTEAFF.

This clone occurred once. The chain uses TRBV9 and TRBJ2-6, with D perhaps matching TRBD1 (5 bases). Looked up from germline, CDR1 is SGDLS and CDR2 is YYNGEE. This CDR3 comprises 17 residues. The ends were cut back, 0 bases at V and 0 bases at J, with 10 bases in the middle. The CDR3 here is CASSVGIRDSGANVLTF. The CDR3 DNA reads as TGTGCCAGCAGCGTAGGTATCAGGGACTCTGGGGCCAACGTCCTGACTTTC. Supplemented by reference TRBV9 and TRBJ2-6, the full variable domain reads DSGVTQTPKHLITATGQRVTLRCSPRSGDLSVYWYQQSLDQGLQFLIQYYNGEERAKGNILERFSAQQFPDLHSELNLSSLELGDSALYFCASSVGIRDSGANVLTFGAGSRLTVL.

This clone has only one observation. This chain links TRBV28 with TRBJ2-1, with 7 nucleotides matching TRBD1. The V gene's germline CDR1 is MDHEN and CDR2 SYDVKM. The CDR3 is 13 residues long. With 5 bases clipped from V and 9 bases from J, the junction kept 7 bases outside the gene matches. DNA for the CDR3: TGTGCCAGCAGTAACTACAGGGGAAGTGAGCAGTTCTTC. The encoded protein is CASSNYRGSEQFF.

This chain joins TRBV7-9 and TRBJ2-7; the match to TRBD2 covers 9 bases. J lost 3 bases, V lost 5 bases, and 11 bases had no gene match. Germline values: CDR1 SEHNR, CDR2 FQNEAQ (reference sequence). This CDR3 spans 16 amino acids. The CDR3 here is CASSPKLAGAGYEQYF. The DNA for the CDR3 is TGTGCCAGCAGCCCTAAATTAGCGGGAGCGGGCTACGAGCAGTACTTC.

V and J are TRBV10-1 and TRBJ1-5, with 9 positions matching TRBD1. Trimming removed 7 bases from V and 6 bases from J; junction bases left unmatched: 7. The V gene's germline CDR1 is WNHNN and CDR2 SYGVQD (reference sequence). The CDR3 runs 14 residues. This CDR3 reads CASTRTGVGQPQHF. CDR3 bases: TGCGCCAGCACCAGGACAGGGGTAGGTCAGCCCCAGCATTTT.

The chain couples TRBV18 to TRBJ2-2; 9 positions agree with TRBD1. This CDR3 comprises 15 residues. Germline V gene sequence: CDR1 KGHSH, CDR2 LQKENI. V lost 4 bases, J lost 4 bases, and 4 bases stayed unmatched. CDR3 protein: CASSLKTGGTGELFF. CDR3 nucleotide sequence: TGTGCCAGCTCACTAAAGACAGGGGGCACCGGGGAGCTGTTTTTT.

The J gene is TRBJ2-7, the V gene TRBV2; D call uncertain. V gave up 7 bases and J gave up 1 base, with 8 bases separating them. The germline V gene encodes CDR1 SNHLY and CDR2 FYNNEI. The CDR3 extends over 12 amino acids. This chain's CDR3 is CASILDSYEQYF. CDR3 coding DNA: TGTGCCAGCATACTGGATTCCTACGAGCAGTACTTC.

The chain links TRBV30 to TRBJ2-7; TRBD2 matches at 7 bases. The germline V gene has CDR1 GTSNPN and CDR2 SVGIG (reference sequence). This CDR3 has 15 amino acids. Trimming cost V 4 bases and J 2 bases; bases outside gene matches: 11. Written as DNA, the CDR3 is TGTGCCTGGATTTTTGGCCTAGCGGTAACCTACGAGCAGTACTTC. Residues: CAWIFGLAVTYEQYF.

The chain carries TRBV7-2 and TRBJ2-5, with 11 bases that match TRBD2. The J segment lost 4 bases and the V segment lost 1 base, leaving 11 bases of the junction unmatched. CDR1 SGHTA and CDR2 FQGNSA come from the germline V gene. The CDR3 contains 18 residues. The DNA for the CDR3 is TGTGCCAGCAGCTTAGGGCTAGCGGGAGGTGGTGTCGCAGAGACCCAGTACTTC. Translated: CASSLGLAGGGVAETQYF.

The chain is built from TRBV6-1 and TRBJ1-5; no firm D call. Germline values: CDR1 MNHNS, CDR2 SASEGT. The CDR3 runs to 13 residues. V lost 2 bases, J lost 7 bases, and 9 bases lay in between. The CDR3 is CASSERSLQPQHF. The DNA for the CDR3 is TGTGCCAGCAGTGAACGATCACTACAGCCCCAGCATTTT.

The V gene is TRBV5-1, the J gene TRBJ2-5, with D possibly matching TRBD2 (6 bases). Trimming stripped 4 bases from V and 5 bases from J, with 18 bases between. From germline, CDR1 is SGHRS and CDR2 YFSETQ. This CDR3 has 15 amino acids. CDR3 residues: CASSDGGAAGETQYF. Written as DNA, the CDR3 is TGCGCCAGCAGCGACGGAGGGGCGGCGGGGGAGACCCAGTACTTC.

CDR3 DNA: TGCGCCAGCAGCCTGAGGACAGGGGCTGGAACTGAAGCTTTCTTT. Encoded protein: CASSLRTGAGTEAFF. The gene calls are TRBV5-1 and TRBJ1-1; 9 bases fit TRBD1. The CDR3 consists of 15 residues. The germline gives CDR1 SGHRS, CDR2 YFSETQ. V shed 4 bases, J shed 5 bases, and the junction held 9 bases outside the gene matches.

CDR3 nucleotides: TGTGCCAGTAGTACCCGCGTGATTAGCGGGAACCAAGAGACCCAGTACTTC. This sequence encodes CASSTRVISGNQETQYF. This chain links TRBV19 with TRBJ2-5, with 8 nucleotides matching TRBD2. The junction had 10 bases not matched to a gene; V was cut back by 4 bases and J by 0 bases. The CDR3 contains 17 residues. Germline V gives CDR1 LNHDA, CDR2 SQIVND (reference sequence).

The gene calls are TRBV14 and TRBJ2-7, with D tentatively TRBD1 or TRBD2 (5 bases each). V lost 0 bases and J 1 base, leaving 16 bases between the germline ends. Per germline, CDR1 SGHDN and CDR2 FVKESK. CDR3 length: 17 amino acids. CDR3: CASSQDLQGRWSYEQYF. The CDR3 DNA sequence: TGTGCCAGCAGCCAAGATCTCCAGGGACGGTGGTCCTACGAGCAGTACTTC.

This sequence joins TRBV9 and TRBJ2-1; possibly TRBD2 for D (6 bases). V gave up 0 bases and J gave up 0 bases, with 10 bases separating them. The CDR3 runs 16 residues. From germline, CDR1 is SGDLS and CDR2 YYNGEE. The CDR3 bases are TGTGCCAGCAGCGTAGCCATCGGGAGCTCCTACAATGAGCAGTTCTTC. This encodes CASSVAIGSSYNEQFF.

The chain has TRBV28 and TRBJ1-5; 7 bases fit TRBD1. Per the germline V gene, CDR1 is MDHEN and CDR2 is SYDVKM. CDR3 size: 18 residues. J gave up 2 bases and V 2 bases, and 12 bases lay outside the gene matches. The CDR3 DNA follows: TGTGCCAGCAGTTTACCCCCGGGCCCCGGACAGGGCAATCAGCCCCAGCATTTT. Its protein product is CASSLPPGPGQGNQPQHF. The complete variable domain, with remaining parts taken from reference TRBV28 and TRBJ1-5, reads DVKVTQSSRYLVKRTGEKVFLECVQDMDHENMFWYRQDPGLGLRLIYFSYDVKMKEKGDIPEGYSVSREKKERFSLILESASTNQTSMYLCASSLPPGPGQGNQPQHFGDGTRLSIL.

This chain uses TRBV19 with TRBJ1-2; 7 bases are shared with TRBD1. V trimming: 3 bases; J trimming: 6 bases; junction bases outside the gene matches: 7. The germline V gene encodes CDR1 LNHDA and CDR2 SQIVND (reference sequence). This CDR3 is 14 amino acids long. CDR3 sequence reads: CASSIGQAGNGYTF. For the CDR3, the DNA is TGTGCCAGTAGTATCGGACAGGCGGGTAATGGCTACACCTTC.

This sequence joins TRBV28 and TRBJ1-2; 9 bases align to TRBD1. Germline CDR1 MDHEN, CDR2 SYDVKM. This CDR3 comprises 17 residues. With V trimmed by 7 bases and J by 3 bases, 15 bases remained unmatched. CDR3 bases: TGTGCCAGCAACACACAGGGGGCCGCCCGGAAGTACTATGGCTACACCTTC. It codes for CASNTQGAARKYYGYTF.

This chain links TRBV28 with TRBJ2-7; 13 bases line up with TRBD2. CDR1 is MDHEN, CDR2 SYDVKM, per germline. V lost 5 bases to trimming and J lost 5 bases; unmatched junction nucleotides: 6. The CDR3 has 15 amino acids. As DNA, the CDR3 is TGTGCCAGCAGTCTCCGGACTAGCGGGAGACACGAGCAGTACTTC. Amino acids: CASSLRTSGRHEQYF. Full variable domain (rest looked up from reference TRBV28 and TRBJ2-7): DVKVTQSSRYLVKRTGEKVFLECVQDMDHENMFWYRQDPGLGLRLIYFSYDVKMKEKGDIPEGYSVSREKKERFSLILESASTNQTSMYLCASSLRTSGRHEQYFGPGTRLTVT.

This chain uses TRBV11-2 with TRBJ1-3; no definite D call. This CDR3 region has 15 residues. Trimming left V 4 bases short and J 2 bases short, with 12 bases between. Germline CDR1 and CDR2: SGHAT and FQNNGV. The CDR3: CASSWERGTGNTIYF. The CDR3 DNA follows: TGTGCCAGCAGCTGGGAGCGGGGTACTGGAAACACCATATATTTT.

The chain couples TRBV6-1 to TRBJ1-5; TRBD1 aligns across 7 bases. After removal of 4 bases from V and 5 bases from J, the junction contained 5 bases not matched to a gene. Germline CDR1 and CDR2: MNHNS and SASEGT. CDR3 length equals 14 residues. In nucleotides, the CDR3 is TGTGCCAGCAGTGGTGTACAGGGGTATCAGCCCCAGCATTTT. Translation gives CASSGVQGYQPQHF.

This clone turned up a few times. An end of the junction differs from the germline gene, which may be a read error. The chain joins TRBV28 to TRBJ1-2; D gene uncertain. CDR1 is MDHEN and CDR2 is SYDVKM in the germline V gene. The CDR3 runs 10 residues. The CDR3: CASSGRHAAF. Written as DNA, the CDR3 is TGTGCCAGCAGTGGGCGACATGCGGCCTTC.